This TCR beta chain was captured by sequencing in a study of T cells in Graves' hyperthyroidism and ophthalmopathy. As concerns this clonotype: The antigen is not known. The junction does not match germline at one end; this may be a read error.

Authors of the study amplified TCR beta CDR3 regions from RNA transcripts. Using the HTBI primer set, a first-round RT-PCR was run on the TCR CDR3. One entry per CDR3 protein, called by TCRdb with MiXCR from the multiplex PCR reads. The table includes approximately 100,000 distinct CDR3 sequences, 35% to 45% detected once. The CDR3 is 13 residues long. CDR1 is SGHVS, CDR2 FQNEAQ, per germline. Regarding the study as a whole: The authors' 13 V-J model separated ophthalmopathy from stable hyperthyroidism. In blood, most of the thyroid clonotypes expanded above 0.001 were also present.

Participants, patients aged 18 to 65, had newly diagnosed hyperthyroidism with a duration under 2 months. Thyroid ultrasound and orbital computed tomography, with clinical symptoms and serum thyroxine and TRAb, informed diagnoses. What was sequenced was peripheral blood or thyroid tissue (not recorded which). The chain joins TRBV7-8 to TRBJ2-2; tentatively, D is TRBD1 or TRBD2 (5 bases each). This receptor was obtained from a woman aged 25-40 years with Graves' hyperthyroidism. The CDR3 region is CASPGAASGEPFF. For the CDR3, the DNA is TGTGCCAGCCCCGGGGCCGCCTCCGGGGAGCCGTTCTTT.